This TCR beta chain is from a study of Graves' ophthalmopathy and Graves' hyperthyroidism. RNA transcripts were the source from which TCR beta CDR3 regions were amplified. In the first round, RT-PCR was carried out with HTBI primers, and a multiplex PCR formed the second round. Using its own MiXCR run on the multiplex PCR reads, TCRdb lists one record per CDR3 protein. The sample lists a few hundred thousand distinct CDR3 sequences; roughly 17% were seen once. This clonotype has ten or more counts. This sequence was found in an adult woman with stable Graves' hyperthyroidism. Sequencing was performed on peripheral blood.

Written as DNA, the CDR3 is TGTGCCAGCAGCTTAGCGCGTGTTGAAGGCCAGTACTTC. Protein sequence: CASSLARVEGQYF. This chain links TRBV7-8 with TRBJ2-5; no clear D. The CDR3 extends over 13 amino acids. Looked up from germline, CDR1 is SGHVS and CDR2 is FQNEAQ. V was cut by 0 bases and J by 10 bases, with 12 bases left in between.